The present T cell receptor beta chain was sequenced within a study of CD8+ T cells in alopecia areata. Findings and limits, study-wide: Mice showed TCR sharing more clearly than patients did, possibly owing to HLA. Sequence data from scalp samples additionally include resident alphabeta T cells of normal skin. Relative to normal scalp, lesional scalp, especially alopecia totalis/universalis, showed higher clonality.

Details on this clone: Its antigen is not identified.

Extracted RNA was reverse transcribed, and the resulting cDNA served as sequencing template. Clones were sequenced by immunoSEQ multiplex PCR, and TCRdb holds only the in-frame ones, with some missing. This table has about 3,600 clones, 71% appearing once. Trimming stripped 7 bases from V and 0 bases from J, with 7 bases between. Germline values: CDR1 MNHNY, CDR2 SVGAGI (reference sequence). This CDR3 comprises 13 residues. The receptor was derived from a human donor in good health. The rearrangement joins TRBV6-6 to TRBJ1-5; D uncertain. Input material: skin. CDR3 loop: CASILYSNQPQHF. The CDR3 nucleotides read TGTGCCAGCATCCTGTATAGCAATCAGCCCCAGCATTTT.